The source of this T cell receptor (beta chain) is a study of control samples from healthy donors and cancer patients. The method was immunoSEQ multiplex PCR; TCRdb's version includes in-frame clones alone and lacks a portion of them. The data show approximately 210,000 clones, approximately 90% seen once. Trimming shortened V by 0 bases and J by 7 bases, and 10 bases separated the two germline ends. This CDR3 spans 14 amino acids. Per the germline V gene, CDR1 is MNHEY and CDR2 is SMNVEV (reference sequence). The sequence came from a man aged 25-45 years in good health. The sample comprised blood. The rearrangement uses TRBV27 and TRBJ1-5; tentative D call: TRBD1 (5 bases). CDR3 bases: TGTGCCAGCAGTTTATCCTACCGGGGGCAGCCCCAGCATTTT. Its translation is CASSLSYRGQPQHF.